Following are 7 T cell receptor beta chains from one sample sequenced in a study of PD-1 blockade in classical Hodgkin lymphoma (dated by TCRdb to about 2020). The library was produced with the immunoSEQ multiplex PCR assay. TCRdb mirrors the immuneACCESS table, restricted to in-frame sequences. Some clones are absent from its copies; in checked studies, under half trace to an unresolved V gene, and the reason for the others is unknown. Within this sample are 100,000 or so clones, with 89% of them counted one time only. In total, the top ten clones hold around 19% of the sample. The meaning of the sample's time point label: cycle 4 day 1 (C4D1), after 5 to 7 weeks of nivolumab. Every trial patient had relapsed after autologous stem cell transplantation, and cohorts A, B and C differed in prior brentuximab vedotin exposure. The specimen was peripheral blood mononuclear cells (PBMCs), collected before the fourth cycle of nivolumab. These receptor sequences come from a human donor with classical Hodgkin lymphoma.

The CDR3 DNA follows: TGCAGCGTTGGTATTGGTACAGGGAATCAGCCCCAGCATTTT. It codes for CSVGIGTGNQPQHF. The chain has TRBV29-1 and TRBJ1-5; D may be TRBD1 (6 bases). The CDR3 has 14 residues. V was cut by 4 bases and J by 4 bases, with 14 bases left in between. CDR1 SQVTM and CDR2 ANQGSEA come from the germline V gene.

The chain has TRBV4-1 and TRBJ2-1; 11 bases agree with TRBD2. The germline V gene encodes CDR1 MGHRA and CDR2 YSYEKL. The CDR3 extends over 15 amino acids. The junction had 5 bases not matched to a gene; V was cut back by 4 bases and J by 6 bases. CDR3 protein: CASSLGLAGANEQFF. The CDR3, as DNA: TGCGCCAGCAGCCTCGGACTAGCGGGTGCCAATGAGCAGTTCTTC.

For the CDR3, the DNA is TGTGCCAGCAGCAAAGCGCGGGGGAAAGAGGCCGGGGAGCTGTTTTTT. Translated, it gives CASSKARGKEAGELFF. The chain is built from TRBV21-1 and TRBJ2-2; the D call TRBD2 from the table was never checked on the DNA. TRBV21-1 is designated a pseudogene. The CDR3 is 16 amino acids.

The CDR3 loop is CASSPISRGSSYEQYF. The CDR3, as DNA: TGTGCCAGCAGCCCTATAAGTAGAGGGTCGTCCTACGAGCAGTACTTC. The chain couples TRBV27 to TRBJ2-7, with D possibly matching TRBD2 (5 bases). This CDR3 contains 16 residues. The germline CDR1 and CDR2 sequences are MNHEY and SMNVEV (reference sequence). The V end lost 6 bases, the J end lost 1 base, and 19 bases lay between the germline ends.

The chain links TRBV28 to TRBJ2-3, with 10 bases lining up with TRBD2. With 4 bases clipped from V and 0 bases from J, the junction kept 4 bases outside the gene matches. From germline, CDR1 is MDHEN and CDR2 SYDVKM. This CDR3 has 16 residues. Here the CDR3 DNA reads TGTGCCAGCAGTTCCCTGACTAGCGGGAGCACAGATACGCAGTATTTT. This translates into CASSSLTSGSTDTQYF.

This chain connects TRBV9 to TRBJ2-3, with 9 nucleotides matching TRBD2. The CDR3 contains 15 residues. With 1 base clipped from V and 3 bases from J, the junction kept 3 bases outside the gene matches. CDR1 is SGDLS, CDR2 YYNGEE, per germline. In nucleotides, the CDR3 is TGTGCCAGCAGCGTAATGCTAGCGGGAACAGATACGCAGTATTTT. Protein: CASSVMLAGTDTQYF.

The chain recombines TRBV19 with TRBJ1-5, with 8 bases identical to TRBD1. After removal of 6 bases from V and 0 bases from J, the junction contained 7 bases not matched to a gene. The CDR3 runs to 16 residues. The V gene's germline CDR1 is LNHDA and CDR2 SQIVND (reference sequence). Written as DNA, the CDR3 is TGTGCCAGTAGATCAGACAGGGGAAGTAGCAATCAGCCCCAGCATTTT. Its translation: CASRSDRGSSNQPQHF.